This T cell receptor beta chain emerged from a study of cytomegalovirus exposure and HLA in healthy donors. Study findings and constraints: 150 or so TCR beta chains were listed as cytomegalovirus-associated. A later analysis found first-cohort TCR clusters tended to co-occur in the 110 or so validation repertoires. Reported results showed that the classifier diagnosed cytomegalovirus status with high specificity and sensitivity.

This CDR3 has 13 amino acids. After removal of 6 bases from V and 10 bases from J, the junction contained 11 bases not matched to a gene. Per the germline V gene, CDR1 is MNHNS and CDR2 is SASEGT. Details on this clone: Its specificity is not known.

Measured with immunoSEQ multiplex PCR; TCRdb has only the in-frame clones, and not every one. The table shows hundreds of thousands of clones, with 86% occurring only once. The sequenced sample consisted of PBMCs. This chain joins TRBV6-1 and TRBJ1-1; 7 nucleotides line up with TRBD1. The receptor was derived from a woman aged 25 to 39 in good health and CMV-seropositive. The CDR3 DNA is TGTGCCAGCAGCTCGAAGCAGGGGGTAGTAGCTTTCTTT. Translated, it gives CASSSKQGVVAFF.